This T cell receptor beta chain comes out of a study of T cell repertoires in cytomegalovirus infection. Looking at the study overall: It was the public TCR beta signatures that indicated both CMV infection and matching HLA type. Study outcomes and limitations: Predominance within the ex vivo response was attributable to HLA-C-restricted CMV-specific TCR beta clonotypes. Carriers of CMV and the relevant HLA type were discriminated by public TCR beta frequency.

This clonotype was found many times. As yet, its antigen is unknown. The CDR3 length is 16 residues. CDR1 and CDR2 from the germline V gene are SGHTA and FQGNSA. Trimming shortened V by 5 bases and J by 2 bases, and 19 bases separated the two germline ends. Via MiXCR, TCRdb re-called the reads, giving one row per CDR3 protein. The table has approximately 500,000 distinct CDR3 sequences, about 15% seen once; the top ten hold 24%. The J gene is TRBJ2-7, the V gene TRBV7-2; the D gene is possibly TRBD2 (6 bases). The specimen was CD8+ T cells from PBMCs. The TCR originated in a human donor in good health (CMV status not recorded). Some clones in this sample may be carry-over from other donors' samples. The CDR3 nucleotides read TGTGCCAGCAGCCTTGCTAGCGAACCCTCTCCCTACGAGCAGTACTTC. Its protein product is CASSLASEPSPYEQYF.